This TCR beta chain was found in a study of blood T cell repertoires in COVID-19. Study at large: Sites across the United States, Italy and Spain contributed samples from acute and convalescent COVID-19.

The J segment lost 1 base and the V segment lost 5 bases, leaving 7 bases of the junction unmatched. Germline V lookup: CDR1 SEHNR, CDR2 FQNEAQ (reference sequence). This CDR3 has 15 residues. Original processing notes: How many nucleated cells were present was estimated from reference gene primer amplification. The data were produced by immunoSEQ multiplex PCR, yet TCRdb's version contains in-frame clones alone and is incomplete. The V and J calls and clone size come from that table; D and trimming were worked out from the DNA. The profile covers over 250,000 clones, with roughly 86% appearing a single time and roughly 5.2% taken by the ten largest. Symptom resolution, clearance, or two negative PCRs marked donors in Cohort 3 as recovered.

The sample comprised PBMCs or T cells enriched from blood (not recorded which). This receptor was taken from a woman aged 25 to 39 who had recovered from COVID-19. The chain uses TRBV7-9 and TRBJ1-1; 7 bases align to TRBD1. The DNA of the CDR3 is TGTGCCAGCAGCCCGTCGACAGGGACGAACACTGAAGCTTTCTTT. Translating gives CASSPSTGTNTEAFF.